This entry describes one TCR beta chain. Its antigen is unknown. The sample belongs to a study of a mutant IDH1 vaccine in newly diagnosed glioma. For the study at large: Standard pretreatment was either radiotherapy, temozolomide, or, for most, radiochemotherapy with temozolomide.

TCRdb keeps only in-frame clones here, not all; method: immunoSEQ multiplex PCR. The table records approximately 24,000 clones, around 77% of them present only once. The time point is: week 11, during vaccination. With topical imiquimod, each dose of the vaccine consisted of 300 ug of mutant IDH1 20-mer peptide. The CDR3 consists of 14 residues. Germline V gene data show CDR1 as LGHNA and CDR2 as YSLEER. Trimming took off 0 bases at V and 7 bases at J, with 12 bases between the two ends. This specimen was PBMCs, taken from a glioma patient whose treatment included an IDH1 peptide vaccine. The gene calls are TRBV4-3 and TRBJ1-1, with no clear D. This receptor was taken from a woman aged 18-35 years with glioma. DNA of the CDR3: TGCGCCAGCAGCCAAGATCAGATTAGAAATGAAGCTTTCTTT. Protein sequence: CASSQDQIRNEAFF.